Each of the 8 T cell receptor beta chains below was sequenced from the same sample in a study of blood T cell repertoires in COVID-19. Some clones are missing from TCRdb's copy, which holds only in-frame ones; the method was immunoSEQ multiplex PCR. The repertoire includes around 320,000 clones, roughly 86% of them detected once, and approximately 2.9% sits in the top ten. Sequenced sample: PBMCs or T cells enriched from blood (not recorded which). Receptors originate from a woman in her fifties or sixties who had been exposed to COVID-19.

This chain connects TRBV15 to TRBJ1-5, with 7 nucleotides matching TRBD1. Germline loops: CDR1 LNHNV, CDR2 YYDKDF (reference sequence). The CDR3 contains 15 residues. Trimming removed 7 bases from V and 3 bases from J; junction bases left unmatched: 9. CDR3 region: CATTTLRGINQPQHF. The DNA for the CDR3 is TGTGCCACCACTACTCTCAGGGGGATCAATCAGCCCCAGCATTTT. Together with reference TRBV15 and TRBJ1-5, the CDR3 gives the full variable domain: DAMVIQNPRYQVTQFGKPVTLSCSQTLNHNVMYWYQQKSSQAPKLLFHYYDKDFNNEADTPDNFQSRRPNTSFCFLDIRSPGLGDTAMYLCATTTLRGINQPQHFGDGTRLSIL.

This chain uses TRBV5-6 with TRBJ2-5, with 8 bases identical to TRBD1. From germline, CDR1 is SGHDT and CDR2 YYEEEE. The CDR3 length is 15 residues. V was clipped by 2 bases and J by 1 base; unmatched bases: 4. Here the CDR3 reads CASSFRTGPQETQYF. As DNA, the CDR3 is TGTGCCAGCAGCTTTCGGACAGGGCCCCAAGAGACCCAGTACTTC.

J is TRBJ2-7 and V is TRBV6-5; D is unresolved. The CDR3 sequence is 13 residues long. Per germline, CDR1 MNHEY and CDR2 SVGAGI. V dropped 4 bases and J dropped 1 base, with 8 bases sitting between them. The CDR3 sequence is CASSSPGSYEQYF. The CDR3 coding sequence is TGTGCCAGCAGTTCCCCAGGTTCCTACGAGCAGTACTTC.

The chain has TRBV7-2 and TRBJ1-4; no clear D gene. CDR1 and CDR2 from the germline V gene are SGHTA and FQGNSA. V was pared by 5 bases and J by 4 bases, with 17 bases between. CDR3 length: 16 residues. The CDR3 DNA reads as TGTGCCAGCAGCGCCGGGATACCGACGGGTAATGAAAAACTGTTTTTT. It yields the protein CASSAGIPTGNEKLFF.

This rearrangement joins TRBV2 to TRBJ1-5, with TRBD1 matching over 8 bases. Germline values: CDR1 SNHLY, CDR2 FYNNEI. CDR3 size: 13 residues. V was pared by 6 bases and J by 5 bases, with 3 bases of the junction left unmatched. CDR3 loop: CASRETGDQPQHF. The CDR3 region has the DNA TGTGCCAGCAGAGAGACAGGGGATCAGCCCCAGCATTTT.

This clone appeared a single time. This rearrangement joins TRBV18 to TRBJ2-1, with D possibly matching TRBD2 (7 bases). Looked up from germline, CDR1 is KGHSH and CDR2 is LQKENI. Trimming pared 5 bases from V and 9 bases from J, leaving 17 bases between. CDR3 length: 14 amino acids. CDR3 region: CASSASGGPREQFF. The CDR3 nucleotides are TGTGCCAGCTCAGCGTCCGGGGGGCCACGTGAGCAGTTCTTC.

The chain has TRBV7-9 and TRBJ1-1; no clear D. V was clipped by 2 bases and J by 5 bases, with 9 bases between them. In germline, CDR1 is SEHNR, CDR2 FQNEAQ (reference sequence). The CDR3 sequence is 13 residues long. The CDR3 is CASSLSVRTEAFF. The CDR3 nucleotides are TGTGCCAGCAGCTTATCGGTGAGAACTGAAGCTTTCTTT.

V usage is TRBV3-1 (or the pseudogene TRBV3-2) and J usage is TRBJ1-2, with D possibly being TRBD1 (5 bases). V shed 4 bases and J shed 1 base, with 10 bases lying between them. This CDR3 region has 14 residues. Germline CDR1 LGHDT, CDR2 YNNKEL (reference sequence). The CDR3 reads CASSPFRGNYGYTF. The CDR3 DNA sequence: TGTGCCAGCAGCCCCTTTAGGGGTAACTATGGCTACACCTTC.